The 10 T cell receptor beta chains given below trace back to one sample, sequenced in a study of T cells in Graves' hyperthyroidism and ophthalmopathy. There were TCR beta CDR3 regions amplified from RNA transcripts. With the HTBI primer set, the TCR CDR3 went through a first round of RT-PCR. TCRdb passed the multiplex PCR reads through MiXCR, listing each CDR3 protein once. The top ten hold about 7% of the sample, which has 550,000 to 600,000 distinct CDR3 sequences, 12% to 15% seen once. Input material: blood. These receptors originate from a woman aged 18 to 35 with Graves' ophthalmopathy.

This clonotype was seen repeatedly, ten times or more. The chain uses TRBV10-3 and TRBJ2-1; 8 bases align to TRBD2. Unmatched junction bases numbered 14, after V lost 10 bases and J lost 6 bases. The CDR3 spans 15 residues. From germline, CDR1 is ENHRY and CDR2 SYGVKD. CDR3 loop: CATRVLAALPNEQFF. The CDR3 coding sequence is TGTGCCACCAGGGTACTAGCGGCCCTCCCCAATGAGCAGTTCTTC.

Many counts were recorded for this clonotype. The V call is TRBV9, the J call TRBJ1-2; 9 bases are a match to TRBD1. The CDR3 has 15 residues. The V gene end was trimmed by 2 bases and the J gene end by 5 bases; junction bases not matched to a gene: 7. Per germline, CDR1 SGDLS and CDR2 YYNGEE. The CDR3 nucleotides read TGTGCCAGCAGCGTTGAGCCCGACAGGGGGTATGGCTACACCTTC. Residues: CASSVEPDRGYGYTF.

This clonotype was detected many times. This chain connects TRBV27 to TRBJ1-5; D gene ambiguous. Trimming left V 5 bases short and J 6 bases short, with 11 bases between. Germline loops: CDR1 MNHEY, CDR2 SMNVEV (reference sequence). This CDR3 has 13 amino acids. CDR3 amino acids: CASSTTMIQPQHF. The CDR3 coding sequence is TGTGCCAGCAGTACCACGATGATTCAGCCCCAGCATTTT.

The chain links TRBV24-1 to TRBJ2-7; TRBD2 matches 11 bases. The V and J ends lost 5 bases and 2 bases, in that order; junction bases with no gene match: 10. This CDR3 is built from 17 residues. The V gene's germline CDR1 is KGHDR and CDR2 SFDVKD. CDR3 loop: CATSGSSGLAETYEQYF. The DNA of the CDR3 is TGTGCCACCAGTGGATCGTCGGGACTAGCGGAAACCTACGAGCAGTACTTC.

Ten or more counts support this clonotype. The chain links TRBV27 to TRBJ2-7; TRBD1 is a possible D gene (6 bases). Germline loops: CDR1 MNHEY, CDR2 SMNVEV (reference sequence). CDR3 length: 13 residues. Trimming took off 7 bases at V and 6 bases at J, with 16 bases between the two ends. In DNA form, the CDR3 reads TGTGCCAGCATCTCGCAGGGGTGGCGCGAGCAGTACTTC. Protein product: CASISQGWREQYF.

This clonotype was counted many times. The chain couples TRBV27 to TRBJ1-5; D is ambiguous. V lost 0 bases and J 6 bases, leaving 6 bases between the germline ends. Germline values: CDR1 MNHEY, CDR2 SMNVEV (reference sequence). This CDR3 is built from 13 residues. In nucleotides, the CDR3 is TGTGCCAGCAGTTTATCTATGAGTCAGCCCCAGCATTTT. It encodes CASSLSMSQPQHF.

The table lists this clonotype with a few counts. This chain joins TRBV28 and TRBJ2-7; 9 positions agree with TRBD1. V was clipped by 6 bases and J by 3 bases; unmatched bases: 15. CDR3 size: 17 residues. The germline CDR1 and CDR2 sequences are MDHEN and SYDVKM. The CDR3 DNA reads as TGTGCCAGCAGCAACATCCCACTCCGGGACAGGGACTACGAGCAGTACTTC. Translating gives CASSNIPLRDRDYEQYF.

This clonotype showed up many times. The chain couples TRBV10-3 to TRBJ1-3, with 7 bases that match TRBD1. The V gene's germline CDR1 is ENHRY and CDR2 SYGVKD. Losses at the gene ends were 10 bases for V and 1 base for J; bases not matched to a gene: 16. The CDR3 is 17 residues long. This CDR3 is CATLVPSTGSSGNTIYF. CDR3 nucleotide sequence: TGTGCCACCTTAGTCCCTTCGACAGGGTCTTCTGGAAACACCATATATTTT.

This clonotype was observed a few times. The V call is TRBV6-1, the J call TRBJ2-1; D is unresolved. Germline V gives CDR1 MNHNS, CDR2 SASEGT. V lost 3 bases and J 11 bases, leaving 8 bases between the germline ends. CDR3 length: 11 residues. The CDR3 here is CASSDTPKQFF. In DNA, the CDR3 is TGTGCCAGCAGTGATACACCAAAGCAGTTCTTC.

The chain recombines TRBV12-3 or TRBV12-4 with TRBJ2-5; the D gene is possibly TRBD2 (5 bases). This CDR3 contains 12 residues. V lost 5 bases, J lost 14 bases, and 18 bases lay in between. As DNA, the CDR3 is TGTGCCAGCAGTCCCCTGGGCCCTCCGGGATACTTC. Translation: CASSPLGPPGYF.